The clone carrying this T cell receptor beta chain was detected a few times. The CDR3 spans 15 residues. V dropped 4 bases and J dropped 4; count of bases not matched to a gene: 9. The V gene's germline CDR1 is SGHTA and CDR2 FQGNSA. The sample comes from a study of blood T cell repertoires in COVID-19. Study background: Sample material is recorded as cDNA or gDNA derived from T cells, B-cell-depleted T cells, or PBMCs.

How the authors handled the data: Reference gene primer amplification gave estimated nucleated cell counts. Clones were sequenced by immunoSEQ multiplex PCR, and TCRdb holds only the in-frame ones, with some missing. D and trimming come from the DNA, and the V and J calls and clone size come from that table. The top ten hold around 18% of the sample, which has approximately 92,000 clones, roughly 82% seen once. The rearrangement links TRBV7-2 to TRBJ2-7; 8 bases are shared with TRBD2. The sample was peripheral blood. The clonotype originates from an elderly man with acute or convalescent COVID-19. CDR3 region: CASSWPGRGLYEQYF. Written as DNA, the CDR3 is TGTGCCAGCAGCTGGCCCGGGAGGGGACTTTACGAGCAGTACTTC.